This T cell receptor (beta chain) was documented in a study of shared clonotypes between healthy human individuals. Genomic DNA from each subset was divided evenly over several immunoSEQ plates. Generated by immunoSEQ multiplex PCR, the TCRdb table keeps only in-frame clones and is missing some. The data contain 500,000 to 550,000 clones, around 95% of them singletons. General observations from the study: Clonotypes shared by all four sorted-subset donors had higher generation probabilities than non-shared clonotypes. The naive CD4 repertoires of several donors were compared, and approximately 5.3% of clonotypes were shared.

Regarding this clone: Its antigen is not identified.

Germline lookup yields CDR1 MGHRA and CDR2 YSYEKL. The CDR3 length is 15 residues. V lost 4 bases, J lost 2 bases, and 13 bases lay in between. This chain joins TRBV4-1 and TRBJ2-3, with unresolved D. This TCR came from a woman younger than 45 in good health. Sequencing was done on a sample of naive CD4+ T cells sorted from blood. Indicated subset: CD45RA+ positively selected. CDR3 sequence (DNA): TGCGCCAGCAGCCGATCAGCGTTATACACAGATACGCAGTATTTT. Amino acids: CASSRSALYTDTQYF.